Each of the 18 T cell receptor beta chains below was sequenced from the same sample in a study of beta chain features in type 1 diabetes. The entirety of the isolated RNA underwent reverse transcription, so expressed TCRB transcripts were sequenced. Profiled with immunoSEQ multiplex PCR; TCRdb holds only in-frame clones, not every one. The sample holds more than 150,000 clones, 13% seen once. Sequencing used central memory CD4+ T cells from blood. These receptors came from a woman younger than 30 in good health.

The chain has TRBV28 and TRBJ2-6; 7 bases align to TRBD1. Germline V gives CDR1 MDHEN, CDR2 SYDVKM. The CDR3 covers 16 residues. The CDR3 loop is CAATGEFSSGANVLTF. CDR3 nucleotide sequence: TGTGCGGCTACAGGGGAGTTCAGTTCTGGGGCCAACGTCCTGACTTTC.

This clone was seen a few times. The V call is TRBV19, the J call TRBJ1-5; 7 bases line up with TRBD1. The CDR3 runs to 13 residues. The junction had 3 bases not matched to a gene; V was cut back by 5 bases and J by 5 bases. The V gene's germline CDR1 is LNHDA and CDR2 SQIVND (reference sequence). Written as DNA, the CDR3 is TGTGCCAGTAGTTCTCAGGGGGATCAGCCCCAGCATTTT. Encoded protein: CASSSQGDQPQHF.

This chain uses TRBV4-1 with TRBJ2-3, with 9 bases that match TRBD2. In germline, CDR1 is MGHRA, CDR2 YSYEKL. The CDR3 runs 17 residues. V trimming: 2 bases; J trimming: 2 bases; junction bases outside the gene matches: 8. The CDR3 is CASSQSPGLASTDTQYF. For the CDR3, the DNA is TGCGCCAGCAGCCAAAGCCCCGGACTAGCGTCCACAGATACGCAGTATTTT.

In its sample, this clone was seen a few times. This sequence joins TRBV30 and TRBJ2-7; D is unresolved. The CDR3 runs 14 residues. V was shortened by 0 bases and J by 2 bases, with 11 bases between the two germline ends. The germline V gene has CDR1 GTSNPN and CDR2 SVGIG (reference sequence). The DNA for the CDR3 is TGTGCCTGGAGTGTACAAGGCCAGGCCTACGAGCAGTACTTC. This sequence encodes CAWSVQGQAYEQYF.

Comments on this clone: Other nucleotide sequences in the sample specify the same CDR3. The chain links TRBV5-6 to TRBJ1-2; no clear D gene. V lost 2 bases and J lost 6, with 8 bases in between. The CDR3 sequence is 12 residues long. Looked up from germline, CDR1 is SGHDT and CDR2 is YYEEEE. The CDR3 DNA sequence: TGTGCCAGCAGCTTAGGAGGAGATGGCTACACCTTC. Amino acids: CASSLGGDGYTF. Full variable domain (outside the CDR3, taken from reference TRBV5-6 and TRBJ1-2): DAGVTQSPTHLIKTRGQQVTLRCSPKSGHDTVSWYQQALGQGPQFIFQYYEEEERQRGNFPDRFSGHQFPNYSSELNVNALLLGDSALYLCASSLGGDGYTFGSGTRLTVV.

The V gene is TRBV9, the J gene TRBJ2-1; D possibly corresponds to TRBD1 (5 bases). The CDR3 covers 18 residues. V gave up 0 bases and J gave up 5 bases, with 21 bases separating them. Germline CDR1 is SGDLS and CDR2 is YYNGEE. In DNA form, the CDR3 reads TGTGCCAGCAGCGTAGCGGGTCGAATGCTAGGGGCGGACAATGAGCAGTTCTTC. It specifies CASSVAGRMLGADNEQFF.

V usage is TRBV7-9 and J usage is TRBJ1-2; a possible D gene is TRBD1 (5 bases). Germline V gene sequence: CDR1 SEHNR, CDR2 FQNEAQ (reference sequence). The CDR3 is made up of 15 amino acids. Trimming removed 5 bases at V and 7 bases at J, with 20 bases between. Here the CDR3 DNA reads TGTGCCAGCAGCCGGGGGGAAGGTCAGGGACGTGGCTACACCTTC. It codes for CASSRGEGQGRGYTF.

This rearrangement joins TRBV28 to TRBJ1-5; tentatively, D is TRBD1 (6 bases). The CDR3 runs 15 residues. V lost 6 bases to trimming and J lost 1 base, with 13 bases between them. Germline V CDR1 and CDR2: MDHEN, SYDVKM. The CDR3 loop is CASRPAGASNQPQHF. As DNA, the CDR3 is TGTGCCAGCAGGCCGGCAGGGGCCAGCAATCAGCCCCAGCATTTT.

The chain has TRBV29-1 and TRBJ1-1; D is undetermined. Germline CDR1 is SQVTM and CDR2 is ANQGSEA. V lost 6 bases and J lost 1, with 6 bases in between. The CDR3 length is 11 residues. The CDR3 sequence: CSVHRNTEAFF. The DNA for the CDR3 is TGCAGCGTCCACAGGAACACTGAAGCTTTCTTT.

This clone was seen a few times. The V gene is TRBV15, the J gene TRBJ1-1; D may be TRBD1 (5 bases). Trimming removed 5 bases at V and 4 bases at J, with 8 bases between. CDR1 is LNHNV and CDR2 is YYDKDF in the germline V gene (reference sequence). The length of the CDR3 is 12 residues. As DNA, the CDR3 is TGTGCCACCAGCCTAAGGGGCACTGAAGCTTTCTTT. It codes for CATSLRGTEAFF.

This clone was detected only a few times. J is TRBJ2-5 and V is TRBV7-9; 9 bases match TRBD1. This CDR3 contains 14 residues. With 5 bases clipped from V and 5 bases from J, the junction kept 6 bases outside the gene matches. Germline CDR1 SEHNR, CDR2 FQNEAQ (reference sequence). CDR3 DNA: TGTGCCAGCAGCGACGGACAGGGGCGGGAGACCCAGTACTTC. Its protein product is CASSDGQGRETQYF. The full variable domain, with the rest looked up from reference TRBV7-9 and TRBJ2-5, is DTGVSQNPRHKITKRGQNVTFRCDPISEHNRLYWYRQTLGQGPEFLTYFQNEAQLEKSRLLSDRFSAERPKGSFSTLEIQRTEQGDSAMYLCASSDGQGRETQYFGPGTRLLVL.

The rearrangement uses TRBV5-6 and TRBJ1-1, with no clear D. CDR3 length: 15 amino acids. Germline V gene sequence: CDR1 SGHDT, CDR2 YYEEEE. Between the trimmed V and J ends, which lost 0 bases and 1 base, there was a span of 10 bases. CDR3 DNA sequence: TGTGCCAGCAGCTTGGGACAACCCCAGAACACTGAAGCTTTCTTT. It specifies CASSLGQPQNTEAFF.

The table lists this clone with a few counts. The chain joins TRBV14 to TRBJ2-5; possible D gene TRBD1, 5 bases. Germline V lookup: CDR1 SGHDN, CDR2 FVKESK. The length of the CDR3 is 14 residues. V lost 6 bases and J lost 2, with 13 bases in between. CDR3 loop: CASSSYRWQETQYF. Here the CDR3 DNA reads TGTGCCAGCAGTTCATACAGGTGGCAAGAGACCCAGTACTTC.

The rearrangement joins TRBV5-4 to TRBJ2-7, with 10 positions matching TRBD1. Germline V gives CDR1 SGHNT, CDR2 YYREEE (reference sequence). V gave up 4 bases and J gave up 5 bases; unmatched junction bases: 6. This CDR3 is built from 14 residues. The chain's CDR3 is CASSPDRGRHEQYF. CDR3 in DNA: TGTGCCAGCAGCCCTGACAGGGGGCGGCACGAGCAGTACTTC.

This clone has a handful of counts. The V and J genes are TRBV13 and TRBJ2-3; 8 bases agree with TRBD1. Per germline, CDR1 PRHDT and CDR2 FYEKMQ (reference sequence). This CDR3 contains 14 residues. V shed 5 bases, J shed 4 bases, and the junction held 5 bases outside the gene matches. The CDR3 reads CASSPKQGADTQYF. DNA of the CDR3: TGTGCCAGCAGCCCAAAACAGGGGGCAGATACGCAGTATTTT.

This clone was seen more than once but under ten times. The chain joins TRBV25-1 to TRBJ2-5; 11 positions agree with TRBD2. The CDR3 covers 15 residues. Germline V gene data show CDR1 as MGHDK and CDR2 as SYGVNS. The ends lost 5 bases at V and 3 bases at J; junction bases unmatched: 5. As DNA, the CDR3 is TGTGCCAGCAGTCCGCTGGGACTAGCGGAAGAGACCCAGTACTTC. Translating gives CASSPLGLAEETQYF.

This clone has a handful of counts. V gene TRBV4-3 combines with J gene TRBJ2-5; possible D gene TRBD2, 6 bases. V was clipped by 0 bases and J by 2 bases, with 13 bases between them. The CDR3 covers 16 residues. Germline CDR1 reads LGHNA; CDR2 reads YSLEER. The CDR3 protein is CASSQEGTLRQETQYF. The CDR3 nucleotides are TGCGCCAGCAGCCAAGAAGGGACTCTCCGTCAAGAGACCCAGTACTTC.

The rearrangement joins TRBV6-5 to TRBJ1-1, with unresolved D. CDR3 length: 13 residues. Between the trimmed V and J ends, which lost 5 bases and 3 bases, there was a span of 10 bases. Germline V gene sequence: CDR1 MNHEY, CDR2 SVGAGI. The CDR3 loop reads CASSVLGDTEAFF. As DNA, the CDR3 is TGTGCCAGCAGTGTGCTCGGGGACACTGAAGCTTTCTTT.